One sample yielded the 5 T cell receptor beta chains listed below, sequenced in a study of immune evolution from preneoplasia to lung adenocarcinoma. Sequenced by immunoSEQ multiplex PCR; TCRdb stores in-frame clones only, minus some. The sample records 6,500 to 9,000 clones, roughly 84% being singletons. The sample was FFPE minimally invasive lung adenocarcinoma tissue. The receptors were gathered from an older person with lung adenocarcinoma.

CDR3 DNA sequence: TGTGCCAGCAGCTACCACAGGGGAGAGACCCAGTACTTC. Translating it yields CASSYHRGETQYF. J is TRBJ2-5 and V is TRBV7-3, with 7 bases lining up with TRBD1. From germline, CDR1 is SGHTA and CDR2 FQGTGA. CDR3 size: 13 residues. The junction had 3 bases not matched to a gene; V was cut back by 4 bases and J by 4 bases.

The rearrangement joins TRBV4-2 to TRBJ1-4; a weak D match, TRBD1 (5 bases). CDR3 length: 17 amino acids. Germline V CDR1 and CDR2: LGHNA, YNFKEQ. V was cut by 1 base and J by 0 bases, with 12 bases left in between. The CDR3 here is CASSQVLGTATNEKLFF. Here the CDR3 DNA reads TGTGCCAGCAGCCAAGTTCTTGGGACCGCAACTAATGAAAAACTGTTTTTT.

Details on this clone: At one end the junction does not follow the germline gene, possibly because of a read error. The V gene is TRBV5-1, the J gene TRBJ2-7, with 7 positions matching TRBD1. Looked up from germline, CDR1 is SGHRS and CDR2 is YFSETQ. The CDR3 is 12 amino acids. CDR3 residues: CASSPDRSLRRF. In nucleotides, the CDR3 is TGCGCCAGCAGCCCGGACAGGTCCCTGAGGCGATTC.

The chain's CDR3 is CASSQLGTAYEQYF. The CDR3, as DNA: TGTGCCAGCTCACAACTGGGGACAGCTTACGAGCAGTACTTC. V is TRBV18 and J is TRBJ2-7, with 7 bases matching TRBD1. CDR1 KGHSH and CDR2 LQKENI come from the germline V gene. V lost 4 bases, J lost 4 bases, and 7 bases stayed unmatched. CDR3 size: 14 residues.

This chain links TRBV11-3 with TRBJ2-7; D not resolved. The V gene's germline CDR1 is SGHNT and CDR2 YENEEA. Trimming removed 3 bases from V and 7 bases from J, with 13 bases in between. This CDR3 is 13 amino acids long. Here the CDR3 reads CASSLVELGEQYF. The CDR3 bases are TGTGCCAGCAGCTTGGTTGAGTTGGGAGAGCAGTACTTC.